This T cell receptor (beta chain) is drawn from a study of immune heterogeneity within non-small cell lung tumors. The CDR3 is made up of 17 amino acids. Between the trimmed V and J ends, which lost 5 bases and 1 base, there was a span of 18 bases. Per the germline V gene, CDR1 is MDHEN and CDR2 is SYDVKM. Genomic DNA from bulk tumor acted as the template, and around 600 ng was loaded per sample. Every primary tumor yielded several biopsies, spaced far apart, that were taken during surgery. Patients with untreated, newly diagnosed non-small cell lung cancer underwent curative surgery. With 32 V and 13 J primers, multiplex PCR amplified the TCR beta CDR3. MiXCR was run by TCRdb on the multiplex PCR reads, yielding one entry per CDR3 protein. This sample yields 12,000 to 15,000 distinct CDR3 sequences, of which approximately 30% are seen a single time; roughly 15% belongs to the top ten.

The TCR comes from a woman in her forties or fifties with non-small cell lung cancer. The chain uses TRBV28 and TRBJ1-5, with D maybe TRBD1 (5 bases). Material: lung tumor tissue. Written as DNA, the CDR3 is TGTGCCAGCAGTCCACCCCCCGGGGACTCGAGCAATCAGCCCCAGCATTTT. This encodes CASSPPPGDSSNQPQHF.